This T cell receptor beta chain was retrieved from a study of blood T cells in healthy people across ages. V trimming: 6 bases; J trimming: 2 bases; junction bases outside the gene matches: 8. This CDR3 comprises 15 residues. The germline V gene has CDR1 SEHNR and CDR2 FQNEAQ (reference sequence). This clonotype came up a few times. For the second PCR, which ran for about 6 to 11 cycles, a sample-barcoded 5' primer and a J-beta primer mix were used. MiXCR was run by TCRdb on the 5' RACE reads, yielding one entry per CDR3 protein. The profile covers roughly 1.7 million distinct CDR3 sequences, with about 32% appearing a single time and 10% to 12% taken by the ten largest.

Sequencing was carried out using blood. The TCR comes from a woman in her thirties in good health. The chain is built from TRBV7-9 and TRBJ2-3; TRBD2 matches at 7 bases. CDR3 bases: TGTGCCAGCAGGTCCGGGACTAAGGACACAGATACGCAGTATTTT. Translating it yields CASRSGTKDTDTQYF.